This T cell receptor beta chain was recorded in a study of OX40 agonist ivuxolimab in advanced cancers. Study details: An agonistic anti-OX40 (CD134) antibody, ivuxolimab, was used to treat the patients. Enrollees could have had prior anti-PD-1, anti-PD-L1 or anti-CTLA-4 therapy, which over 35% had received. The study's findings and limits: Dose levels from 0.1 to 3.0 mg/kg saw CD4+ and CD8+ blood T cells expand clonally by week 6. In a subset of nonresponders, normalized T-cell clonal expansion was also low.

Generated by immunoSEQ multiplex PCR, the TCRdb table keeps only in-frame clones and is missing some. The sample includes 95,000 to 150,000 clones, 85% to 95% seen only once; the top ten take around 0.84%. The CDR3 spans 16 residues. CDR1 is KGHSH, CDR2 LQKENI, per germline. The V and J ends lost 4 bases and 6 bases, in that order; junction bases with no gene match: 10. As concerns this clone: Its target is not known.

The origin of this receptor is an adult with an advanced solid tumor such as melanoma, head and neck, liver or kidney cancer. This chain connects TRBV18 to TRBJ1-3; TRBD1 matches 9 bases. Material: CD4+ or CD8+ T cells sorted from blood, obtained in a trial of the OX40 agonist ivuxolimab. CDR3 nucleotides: TGTGCCAGCTCACGGGGAGGGACAGGGCAGGAAAACACCATATATTTT. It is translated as CASSRGGTGQENTIYF.